What follows is one T cell receptor (beta chain) and its context. Its antigen is still unknown. Sample donors were healthy Caucasian individuals that came from Russia, aged roughly 6 to 100. Researchers report isolating at least 6.5 million PBMCs per sample. CDR3 length: 12 residues. Germline CDR1 is GTSNPN and CDR2 is SVGIG (reference sequence). Sample-barcoded 5' priming and a J-beta primer mix drove a second PCR of about 6 to 12 cycles. TCRdb re-called the 5' RACE reads with MiXCR, one entry per CDR3 protein. This sample has about 700,000 distinct CDR3 sequences, with less than 40% found just once. This sample is part of a study of blood T cells in healthy people across ages. Study-level information: Capture by template switching was about one barcoded beta molecule per two T cells.

Study observations and caveats: PBMCs left unsorted prevented a conclusive naive versus antigen-experienced comparison.

Sequencing was done on a sample of blood. The clonotype comes from a woman older than 75 in good health. The chain carries TRBV30 and TRBJ2-4, with D maybe TRBD1 (5 bases). TRBJ2-7 explains the end of the DNA better; the J call may be wrong. The DNA for the CDR3 is TGTGCCTGGACTAGTACAGGCGACGAGCAGTACTTC. Amino acid sequence: CAWTSTGDEQYF.